One sample yielded the 4 T cell receptor beta chains listed below, sequenced in a study of a mutant IDH1 vaccine in newly diagnosed glioma. These receptors lack a known antigen. Libraries were prepared by immunoSEQ multiplex PCR; TCRdb keeps only in-frame clonotypes and omits some of them. Of about 38,000 clones detected, roughly four fifths appear once; the ten largest clones hold around 5%. Described time point: week 23, last vaccination. Topical imiquimod was applied with each vaccine dose, which held 300 ug of mutant IDH1 20-mer peptide. Sequenced here: PBMCs, sampled from a glioma patient whose treatment included an IDH1 peptide vaccine. The receptors derive from a man aged 35-49 years with glioma.

CDR3 loop: CATSRVSGRTQETQYF. The DNA of the CDR3 is TGTGCCACCAGCAGAGTTAGCGGGAGGACTCAAGAGACCCAGTACTTC. V usage is TRBV15 and J usage is TRBJ2-5; 10 nucleotides match TRBD2. CDR3 length: 16 residues. Germline loops: CDR1 LNHNV, CDR2 YYDKDF (reference sequence). The V gene end was trimmed by 1 base and the J gene end by 2 bases; junction bases not matched to a gene: 4.

This clone was picked up one time. The CDR3 protein is CASSVGGLYGYTF. The CDR3 DNA sequence: TGTGCCAGCAGCGTAGGGGGGTTGTATGGCTACACCTTC. The J gene is TRBJ1-2, the V gene TRBV9; D might be TRBD1 (5 bases). CDR1 SGDLS and CDR2 YYNGEE come from the germline V gene. This CDR3 is 13 amino acids long. The V end lost 0 bases, the J end lost 5 bases, and 8 bases lay between the germline ends.

In nucleotides, the CDR3 is TGTGCCAGCAGCTTGAGGGGACAGGGGGCGCCTGAGCAGTTCTTC. It yields the protein CASSLRGQGAPEQFF. This chain uses TRBV5-7 with TRBJ2-1; TRBD1 aligns across 12 bases. TRBV5-7 is annotated as an ORF whose role is uncertain. The J segment lost 9 bases and the V segment lost 1 base, leaving 5 bases of the junction unmatched. CDR3 length: 15 amino acids.

The V gene is TRBV28, the J gene TRBJ2-7; TRBD2 matches at 13 bases. Germline V gene sequence: CDR1 MDHEN, CDR2 SYDVKM. The CDR3 is 19 residues long. V dropped 5 bases and J dropped 2; count of bases not matched to a gene: 15. The CDR3 loop is CASSETGLAGRNGPYEQYF. The CDR3, as DNA: TGTGCCAGCAGTGAAACGGGACTAGCGGGACGGAACGGCCCCTACGAGCAGTACTTC.